The 32 T cell receptor beta chains presented below share a single source sample, sequenced in a study of blood T cell repertoires in COVID-19. This table comes from immunoSEQ multiplex PCR, and its TCRdb copy is limited to in-frame clones, with some not included. The sample shows under 150,000 clones, about four fifths of them seen only once. Material: peripheral blood. These receptors originate from a human donor with acute or convalescent COVID-19. The donor label of this sample is uncertain.

V is TRBV27 and J is TRBJ1-6, with 7 bases aligning to TRBD1. The V gene's germline CDR1 is MNHEY and CDR2 SMNVEV (reference sequence). Trimming at V came to 4 bases and at J to 7 bases, leaving 7 bases not matched to a gene. This CDR3 is built from 15 residues. The DNA of the CDR3 is TGTGCCAGCAGTTCTACAGGGGTGGACAATTCACCCCTCCACTTT. Its translation is CASSSTGVDNSPLHF.

V is TRBV19 and J is TRBJ2-1; the D gene is possibly TRBD2 (5 bases). V was trimmed by 4 bases and J by 8 bases, leaving 12 bases between them. Germline loops: CDR1 LNHDA, CDR2 SQIVND (reference sequence). The CDR3 runs 13 residues. CDR3 region: CASSRGPGDEQFF. CDR3 nucleotide sequence: TGTGCCAGTAGTAGAGGGCCCGGCGATGAGCAGTTCTTC.

The chain recombines TRBV15 with TRBJ1-5, with D perhaps TRBD1 (5 bases). Germline V lookup: CDR1 LNHNV, CDR2 YYDKDF (reference sequence). CDR3 length: 16 residues. V lost 1 base to trimming and J lost 0 bases, with 10 bases between them. CDR3 coding DNA: TGTGCCACCAGCAGAGGAAGACAGCATAGCAATCAGCCCCAGCATTTT. Protein: CATSRGRQHSNQPQHF.

V is TRBV19 and J is TRBJ1-1; the D gene is possibly TRBD1 (6 bases). V gave up 5 bases and J gave up 3 bases, with 19 bases separating them. Germline lookup yields CDR1 LNHDA and CDR2 SQIVND (reference sequence). The CDR3 contains 16 residues. The CDR3 DNA sequence: TGTGCCAGTAGTGGGTACGCAGGGGAGACTGACACTGAAGCTTTCTTT. Encoded protein: CASSGYAGETDTEAFF.

The chain has TRBV11-3 and TRBJ2-7; a possible D gene is TRBD2 (5 bases). The CDR3 contains 14 residues. Germline V CDR1 and CDR2: SGHNT, YENEEA. The V gene lost 5 bases and the J gene lost 7 bases, with 18 bases spanning the gap. The CDR3 sequence: CASSPRTQPGEQYF. The CDR3 DNA reads as TGTGCCAGCAGCCCCCGGACCCAACCGGGGGAGCAGTACTTC.

The J gene is TRBJ2-7, the V gene TRBV19; tentative D call: TRBD2 (7 bases). CDR3 length equals 18 residues. Germline CDR1 and CDR2: LNHDA and SQIVND (reference sequence). Trimming removed 7 bases from V and 2 bases from J, with 27 bases in between. As DNA, the CDR3 is TGTGCCAGTACCCCCCGCCCGCCTGGCGGGGGCCCCGCCTACGAGCAGTACTTC. This sequence encodes CASTPRPPGGGPAYEQYF.

The chain employs TRBV3-1 (or the pseudogene TRBV3-2) and TRBJ1-4, with 10 bases fitting TRBD1. V shed 5 bases, J shed 7 bases, and the junction held 7 bases outside the gene matches. Germline assignment: CDR1 LGHDT and CDR2 YNNKEL (reference sequence). This CDR3 is built from 15 residues. The CDR3 DNA follows: TGTGCCAGCAGCATCAGGACAGGGGGAGGTGAAAAACTGTTTTTT. Translation: CASSIRTGGGEKLFF.

The V and J genes are TRBV19 and TRBJ1-5, with D possibly matching TRBD1 (6 bases). Deletions cut 1 base from V and 5 bases from J, with 12 bases between. This CDR3 contains 15 residues. CDR1 is LNHDA, CDR2 SQIVND, per germline (reference sequence). CDR3 DNA sequence: TGTGCCAGTAGTATAGGCAGGGGTGTCCATCAGCCCCAGCATTTT. Amino acid sequence: CASSIGRGVHQPQHF.

This clone was counted a single time. The chain is built from TRBV24-1 and TRBJ2-3, with a weak D call TRBD2 (6 bases). CDR1 KGHDR and CDR2 SFDVKD come from the germline V gene. Trimming stripped 5 bases from V and 1 base from J, with 6 bases between. CDR3 length equals 13 residues. The CDR3 DNA reads as TGTGCCACCAGTGCGGGGGGCACAGATACGCAGTATTTT. This codes for CATSAGGTDTQYF.

The CDR3 loop reads CASGFAEVGGYTF. The DNA for the CDR3 is TGTGCCAGCGGTTTCGCCGAGGTGGGTGGCTACACCTTC. The chain joins TRBV7-2 to TRBJ1-2, with no clear D. From germline, CDR1 is SGHTA and CDR2 FQGNSA. Deletions cut 8 bases from V and 7 bases from J, with 17 bases between. This CDR3 is built from 13 residues.

This chain connects TRBV18 to TRBJ1-1, with D perhaps matching TRBD1 (6 bases). The CDR3 is 16 amino acids. The V gene's germline CDR1 is KGHSH and CDR2 LQKENI. V lost 0 bases and J lost 4, with 15 bases in between. In DNA, the CDR3 is TGTGCCAGCTCACCACCCCAAGGGGGTCGAGGCACTGAAGCTTTCTTT. It specifies CASSPPQGGRGTEAFF.

This rearrangement joins TRBV30 to TRBJ1-1; D unclear. This CDR3 is built from 13 residues. Germline V gene data show CDR1 as GTSNPN and CDR2 as SVGIG (reference sequence). The V end was cut by 4 bases, the J end by 1 base, with 10 bases between. CDR3 sequence: CAWTILPNTEAFF. Here the CDR3 DNA reads TGTGCCTGGACCATCCTACCGAACACTGAAGCTTTCTTT. The complete variable domain, with remaining parts taken from reference TRBV30 and TRBJ1-1, reads SQTIHQWPATLVQPVGSPLSLECTVEGTSNPNLYWYRQAAGRGLQLLFYSVGIGQISSEVPQNLSASRPQDRQFILSSKKLLLSDSGFYLCAWTILPNTEAFFGQGTRLTVV.

The rearrangement links TRBV7-6 to TRBJ2-2, with 8 bases lining up with TRBD2. CDR3 length: 17 amino acids. Germline CDR1 SGHVS, CDR2 FNYEAQ. Losses at the gene ends were 4 bases for V and 6 bases for J; bases not matched to a gene: 13. The chain's CDR3 is CASSSLDSGTRPGELFF. In nucleotides, the CDR3 is TGTGCCAGCAGCTCCTTAGACTCCGGGACTAGACCCGGGGAGCTGTTTTTT.

J is TRBJ2-3 and V is TRBV18, with 9 bases that match TRBD2. Germline V gene sequence: CDR1 KGHSH, CDR2 LQKENI. This CDR3 contains 17 residues. The junction had 9 bases not matched to a gene; V was cut back by 3 bases and J by 2 bases. The DNA for the CDR3 is TGTGCCAGCTCACCGGTTAAGGCGGGGGGGCCCACAGATACGCAGTATTTT. Residues: CASSPVKAGGPTDTQYF. Looking up the rest from reference TRBV18 and TRBJ2-3 gives the full variable domain: NAGVMQNPRHLVRRRGQEARLRCSPMKGHSHVYWYRQLPEEGLKFMVYLQKENIIDESGMPKERFSAEFPKEGPSILRIQQVVRGDSAAYFCASSPVKAGGPTDTQYFGPGTRLTVL.

This chain links TRBV9 with TRBJ2-5; a weak D match, TRBD2 (5 bases). Germline V gene data show CDR1 as SGDLS and CDR2 as YYNGEE. The CDR3 loop spans 13 amino acids. The V gene lost 4 bases and the J gene lost 5 bases, with 12 bases spanning the gap. The CDR3 DNA reads TGTGCCAGCAGCCAAGAGGGAGACGAGACCCAGTACTTC. It yields the protein CASSQEGDETQYF.

The chain has TRBV3-1 (or the pseudogene TRBV3-2) and TRBJ2-7; tentatively, D is TRBD2 (6 bases). Trimming took 4 bases from V and 0 from J, leaving 7 bases between them. This CDR3 spans 13 amino acids. Germline-derived CDR1 and CDR2 are LGHDT and YNNKEL (reference sequence). CDR3 nucleotides: TGTGCCAGCAGCCTCGGGAGCTCCTACGAGCAGTACGTC. It yields the protein CASSLGSSYEQYV.

The V gene is TRBV27, the J gene TRBJ2-2; possibly TRBD1 for D (6 bases). CDR1 is MNHEY and CDR2 is SMNVEV in the germline V gene (reference sequence). This CDR3 has 17 amino acids. With 6 bases removed from V and 4 bases from J, the gap between germline ends came to 21 bases. The chain's CDR3 is CASSLSGTLFITGELFF. DNA of the CDR3: TGTGCCAGCAGCCTATCCGGGACACTTTTTATCACCGGGGAGCTGTTTTTT.

Only a few counts were recorded for this clone. The rearrangement joins TRBV11-2 to TRBJ2-1, with TRBD2 as a possible D gene (5 bases). The length of the CDR3 is 15 residues. The V and J ends lost 5 bases and 2 bases respectively, with 13 bases between them. Looked up from germline, CDR1 is SGHAT and CDR2 is FQNNGV. CDR3 protein: CASSPDGVAYNEQFF. In DNA form, the CDR3 reads TGTGCCAGCAGCCCGGACGGGGTGGCCTACAATGAGCAGTTCTTC.

This sequence joins TRBV4-1 and TRBJ1-1, with D hard to call. The germline gives CDR1 MGHRA, CDR2 YSYEKL. CDR3 size: 16 residues. V shed 0 bases and J shed 1 base, with 12 bases lying between them. The CDR3 bases are TGCGCCAGCAGCCAAGATCCCTTCCTTTGGAACACTGAAGCTTTCTTT. Protein product: CASSQDPFLWNTEAFF.

This chain joins TRBV19 and TRBJ1-5; no clear D. Germline loops: CDR1 LNHDA, CDR2 SQIVND (reference sequence). The CDR3 spans 14 residues. Trimming shortened V by 2 bases and J by 3 bases, and 8 bases separated the two germline ends. The CDR3 is CASSISVPNQPQHF. The CDR3 DNA sequence: TGTGCCAGTAGTATATCAGTTCCCAATCAGCCCCAGCATTTT.

The chain links TRBV5-1 to TRBJ2-5; TRBD1 agrees at 9 bases. This CDR3 is 16 amino acids long. Per the germline V gene, CDR1 is SGHRS and CDR2 is YFSETQ. V was clipped by 3 bases and J by 5 bases; unmatched bases: 11. CDR3 loop: CASSWRGTGFGETQYF. The CDR3 DNA reads as TGCGCCAGCAGCTGGAGAGGGACAGGGTTTGGGGAGACCCAGTACTTC. The whole variable domain, filled in from reference TRBV5-1 and TRBJ2-5, reads KAGVTQTPRYLIKTRGQQVTLSCSPISGHRSVSWYQQTPGQGLQFLFEYFSETQRNKGNFPGRFSGRQFSNSRSEMNVSTLELGDSALYLCASSWRGTGFGETQYFGPGTRLLVL.

V usage is TRBV18 and J usage is TRBJ1-5; D remains unclear. Trimming shortened V by 6 bases and J by 5 bases, and 17 bases separated the two germline ends. CDR1 KGHSH and CDR2 LQKENI come from the germline V gene. CDR3 length: 15 residues. The CDR3 DNA follows: TGTGCCAGCTCCATCAGGCCAGAGTTCGATCAGCCCCAGCATTTT. Translation: CASSIRPEFDQPQHF.

In DNA, the CDR3 is TGCGCCAGCAGCCAAGATTGGGCCAGGGGGAGTGAAGCTTTCTTT. It translates to CASSQDWARGSEAFF. J is TRBJ1-1 and V is TRBV4-1; 7 bases agree with TRBD1. The ends lost 0 bases at V and 7 bases at J; junction bases unmatched: 8. In germline, CDR1 is MGHRA, CDR2 YSYEKL. CDR3 length equals 15 residues.

A word on this clone: One junction end does not reproduce the germline sequence, and a read error may be involved. The J gene is TRBJ2-1, the V gene TRBV20-1; TRBD2 is a possible D gene (5 bases). Germline V gene lookup returns CDR1 DFQATT and CDR2 SNEGSKA (reference sequence). This CDR3 region has 11 residues. CDR3 sequence: CSAREISGQFF. CDR3 coding DNA: TGCAGTGCTCGAGAGATCAGCGGGCAGTTCTTC.

The chain employs TRBV20-1 and TRBJ1-1; possibly TRBD1 for D (6 bases). The V gene lost 2 bases and the J gene lost 10 bases, with 11 bases spanning the gap. CDR1 DFQATT and CDR2 SNEGSKA come from the germline V gene (reference sequence). The CDR3 is 11 amino acids. The CDR3 DNA sequence: TGCAGTGCTAGAACGGACAGCGGAGCTTTCTTT. It translates to CSARTDSGAFF.

The chain links TRBV19 to TRBJ1-5, with TRBD1 as a possible D gene (5 bases). Germline CDR1 LNHDA, CDR2 SQIVND (reference sequence). Trimming left V 5 bases short and J 0 bases short, with 11 bases between. The CDR3 is made up of 15 amino acids. CDR3 in DNA: TGTGCCAGTAGTCCCCGGGGGTCTAGCAATCAGCCCCAGCATTTT. Translation: CASSPRGSSNQPQHF.

The chain has TRBV9 and TRBJ1-4; 7 nucleotides align to TRBD1. The germline V gene has CDR1 SGDLS and CDR2 YYNGEE. CDR3 size: 15 residues. V lost 5 bases to trimming and J lost 6 bases; unmatched junction nucleotides: 10. For the CDR3, the DNA is TGTGCCAGCAGTCCTAGGAGCAGGGGGGATGAAAAACTGTTTTTT. Translated: CASSPRSRGDEKLFF.

The chain is built from TRBV2 and TRBJ2-7, with a weak D call TRBD1 (6 bases). Trimming left V 6 bases short and J 9 bases short, with 24 bases between. The CDR3 extends over 15 amino acids. Germline V gene data show CDR1 as SNHLY and CDR2 as FYNNEI. The DNA for the CDR3 is TGTGCCAGCAGCCCGGGGACAATCGCACCCTCCGCGCAGTACTTC. Translating gives CASSPGTIAPSAQYF.

The table lists this clone with a few counts. The chain has TRBV6-5 and TRBJ1-1, with a weak D call TRBD1 (6 bases). The V end was cut by 4 bases, the J end by 3 bases, with 12 bases between. This CDR3 comprises 14 residues. Germline CDR1 reads MNHEY; CDR2 reads SVGAGI. The DNA for the CDR3 is TGTGCCAGCAGTTCCGGGACATACGACACTGAAGCTTTCTTT. It specifies CASSSGTYDTEAFF.

This sequence joins TRBV5-6 and TRBJ2-5, with D perhaps matching TRBD1 (9 bases). Germline CDR1 and CDR2: SGHDT and YYEEEE. V lost 10 bases, J lost 3 bases, and 28 bases lay in between. The CDR3 consists of 17 residues. The chain's CDR3 is CAPRRTGVRGGKETQYF. The CDR3, as DNA: TGTGCCCCCCGGAGGACAGGGGTCCGGGGGGGCAAAGAGACCCAGTACTTC.

Only one count was recorded for this clone. The chain recombines TRBV18 with TRBJ1-4; 11 bases fit TRBD1. The J segment lost 2 bases and the V segment lost 4 bases, leaving 6 bases of the junction unmatched. Germline V gives CDR1 KGHSH, CDR2 LQKENI. This CDR3 comprises 17 residues. CDR3 loop: CASSRGQGASTNEKLFF. The CDR3 DNA is TGTGCCAGCTCACGAGGACAGGGGGCCTCGACTAATGAAAAACTGTTTTTT. Complete variable domain (other parts from reference TRBV18 and TRBJ1-4): NAGVMQNPRHLVRRRGQEARLRCSPMKGHSHVYWYRQLPEEGLKFMVYLQKENIIDESGMPKERFSAEFPKEGPSILRIQQVVRGDSAAYFCASSRGQGASTNEKLFFGSGTQLSVL.

The genes are TRBV30 and TRBJ1-3; TRBD1 might be the D (5 bases). The V end was cut by 4 bases, the J end by 8 bases, with 15 bases between. Germline lookup yields CDR1 GTSNPN and CDR2 SVGIG (reference sequence). The CDR3 runs to 13 residues. In nucleotides, the CDR3 is TGTGCCTGGATCGACAGTCGAGACTACACCATATATTTT. It codes for CAWIDSRDYTIYF.